This T cell receptor beta chain was documented in a study of early T cells in non-severe SARS-CoV-2 infection. Looking at the study overall: Sequencing input comprised bulk RNA from unsorted whole blood; chain pairing was not available.

This clonotype was seen more than once but under ten times. Its antigen is still unknown. In TCRdb, the 5' RACE reads were re-called with MiXCR into one record per CDR3 protein. This sample yields more than 90,000 distinct CDR3 sequences, of which approximately 10% are seen a single time; roughly 5% belongs to the top ten. The V gene's germline CDR1 is SGHTA and CDR2 FQGNSA. V was pared by 5 bases and J by 8 bases, with 13 bases between. CDR3 length: 13 residues. Whole-study findings and limits: VDJdb-based matching was biased toward anti-spike CD8 responses and missed private and CD4 specificities.

The sequenced material came from whole blood. The sequence was obtained from an adult who was a healthcare worker with PCR-confirmed SARS-CoV-2 infection or an uninfected control (not recorded which). The rearrangement links TRBV7-2 to TRBJ2-1, with D possibly being TRBD2 (6 bases). The CDR3 DNA sequence: TGTGCCAGCAGCATTGGGACTTTAGATGAGCAGTTCTTC. Translation: CASSIGTLDEQFF.